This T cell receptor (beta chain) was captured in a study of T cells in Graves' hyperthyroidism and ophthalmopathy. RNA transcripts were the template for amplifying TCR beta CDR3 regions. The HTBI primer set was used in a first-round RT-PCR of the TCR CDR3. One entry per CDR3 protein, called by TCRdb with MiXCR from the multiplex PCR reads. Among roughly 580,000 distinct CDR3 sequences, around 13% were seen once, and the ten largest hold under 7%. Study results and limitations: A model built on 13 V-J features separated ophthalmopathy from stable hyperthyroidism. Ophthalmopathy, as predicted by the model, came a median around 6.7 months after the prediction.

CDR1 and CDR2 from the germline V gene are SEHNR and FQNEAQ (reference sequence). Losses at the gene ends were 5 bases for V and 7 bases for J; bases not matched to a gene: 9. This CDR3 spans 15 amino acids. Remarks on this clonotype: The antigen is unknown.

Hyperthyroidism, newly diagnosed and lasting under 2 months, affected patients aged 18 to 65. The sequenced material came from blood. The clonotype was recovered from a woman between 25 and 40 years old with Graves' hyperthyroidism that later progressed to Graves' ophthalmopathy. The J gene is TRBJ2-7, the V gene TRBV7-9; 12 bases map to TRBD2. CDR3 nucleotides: TGTGCCAGCAGCCCTGGGACTAGCGGGCCCATAGAGCAGTACTTC. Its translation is CASSPGTSGPIEQYF.